The 7 T cell receptor beta chains below all came from one sample that was sequenced in a study of blood T cells in healthy people across ages (dated by TCRdb to between 2015 and 2017). The method was 5' RACE. The sample was run on an Illumina HiSeq 2500. A second 7 to 11 cycle PCR used a sample-barcoded 5' primer and a J-beta primer mix. TCRdb reanalyzed the raw reads on its own, using fastp at Q25 for trimming and MiXCR for clone calling, and kept in-frame beta chains. Rows matching on CDR3 protein sequence are summarized as one entry with the most common DNA and genes. Within this sample are hundreds of thousands of distinct CDR3 sequences, with about 53% of them counted one time only. Clones ranked in the top ten supply around 37% of the sample. The sequenced material came from blood. The receptors stem from a man in his 60s in good health.

The chain combines TRBV29-1 with TRBJ2-5; D gene unclear. From germline, CDR1 is SQVTM and CDR2 ANQGSEA. Deletions cut 8 bases from V and 5 bases from J, with 9 bases between. This CDR3 spans 10 amino acids. The CDR3 loop reads CSILKETQYF. The CDR3 DNA is TGCAGCATCCTAAAGGAGACCCAGTACTTC.

The chain combines TRBV4-1 with TRBJ2-7; 9 bases map to TRBD1. The CDR3 is 15 residues long. V lost 5 bases, J lost 5 bases, and 10 bases stayed unmatched. Germline V gene lookup returns CDR1 MGHRA and CDR2 YSYEKL. Here the CDR3 reads CASSYTGQGRDEQYF. The CDR3 coding sequence is TGCGCCAGCAGCTACACGGGACAGGGTCGGGACGAGCAGTACTTC.

This clonotype occurred once. The V and J genes are TRBV20-1 and TRBJ1-6, with 8 bases that match TRBD1. This CDR3 region has 14 residues. With V trimmed by 3 bases and J by 6 bases, 4 bases remained unmatched. CDR1 and CDR2 (germline): DFQATT, SNEGSKA (reference sequence). DNA of the CDR3: TGCAGTGCTAGGAGGACAGGGACTAATTCACCCCTCCACTTT. Translation: CSARRTGTNSPLHF.

The J gene is TRBJ1-2, the V gene TRBV7-2; no clear D gene. The CDR3 loop spans 14 amino acids. The germline V and J ends were trimmed by 5 bases and 4 bases, with 14 bases remaining between them. Germline CDR1 is SGHTA and CDR2 is FQGNSA. CDR3 protein: CASSRNGQSYGYTF. The CDR3 DNA is TGTGCCAGCAGCCGAAATGGGCAGTCCTATGGCTACACCTTC.

This clonotype was seen more than once but under ten times. The chain employs TRBV6-1 and TRBJ2-1; tentative D call: TRBD1 (6 bases). CDR3 length equals 13 residues. The germline CDR1 and CDR2 sequences are MNHNS and SASEGT. V was pared by 6 bases and J by 9 bases, with 15 bases between. DNA for the CDR3: TGTGCCAGCAGCCAAGCAGGGGACGGTGAGCAGTTCTTC. Translation: CASSQAGDGEQFF.

With regard to this clonotype: Its ends do not fully match the called genes, so a read error is possible. The chain employs TRBV7-2 and TRBJ2-5; 12 nucleotides align to TRBD2. The CDR3 is 15 residues long. Germline loops: CDR1 SGHTA, CDR2 FQGNSA. The CDR3 DNA follows: TGTGCCAGCAGCTCTAGCGGGGGGGTCTGGGGGACCCGGTACTTC. As protein: CASSSSGGVWGTRYF.

The chain carries TRBV18 and TRBJ1-1, with D hard to call. This CDR3 is built from 14 residues. Deletions cut 2 bases from V and 3 bases from J, with 10 bases between. Looked up from germline, CDR1 is KGHSH and CDR2 is LQKENI. CDR3 in DNA: TGTGCCAGCTCACCAGGTATAGTGGACACTGAAGCTTTCTTT. This sequence encodes CASSPGIVDTEAFF. The variable domain in full, completed from reference TRBV18 and TRBJ1-1, reads NAGVMQNPRHLVRRRGQEARLRCSPMKGHSHVYWYRQLPEEGLKFMVYLQKENIIDESGMPKERFSAEFPKEGPSILRIQQVVRGDSAAYFCASSPGIVDTEAFFGQGTRLTVV.